This T cell receptor beta chain was sequenced in a study of CD8 T cells in ankylosing spondylitis. The germline V and J ends were trimmed by 2 bases and 3 bases, with 9 bases remaining between them. In germline, CDR1 is SGHVS, CDR2 FQNEAQ. The CDR3 extends over 14 amino acids. Using quantitative 5'-RACE with molecular barcodes, the authors made TCR beta libraries. MiXCR, run by TCRdb on the 5' RACE reads, gives a single entry per CDR3 protein. The sample shows 220,000 or so distinct CDR3 sequences, roughly a tenth of them seen only once. Study-wide results and caveats: Disease-associated clones were CD8+ and fairly uncommon in peripheral blood. Within ankylosing spondylitis blood, a TCR beta motif made up of seven or eight highly homologous variants appeared to be characteristic. Reportedly, matched ankylosing spondylitis synovial fluid was significantly enriched for disease-linked clones.

This clonotype was observed many times. Its target is not known. Sequencing was performed on blood, either unsorted or a sorted T cell fraction (not recorded which). The chain combines TRBV7-8 with TRBJ2-3; TRBD2 is a possible D gene (5 bases). This TCR came from a male donor with ankylosing spondylitis or in good health (not recorded which). The CDR3 loop is CASSLREGTDTQYF. Written as DNA, the CDR3 is TGTGCCAGCAGCTTACGGGAAGGGACAGATACGCAGTATTTT.